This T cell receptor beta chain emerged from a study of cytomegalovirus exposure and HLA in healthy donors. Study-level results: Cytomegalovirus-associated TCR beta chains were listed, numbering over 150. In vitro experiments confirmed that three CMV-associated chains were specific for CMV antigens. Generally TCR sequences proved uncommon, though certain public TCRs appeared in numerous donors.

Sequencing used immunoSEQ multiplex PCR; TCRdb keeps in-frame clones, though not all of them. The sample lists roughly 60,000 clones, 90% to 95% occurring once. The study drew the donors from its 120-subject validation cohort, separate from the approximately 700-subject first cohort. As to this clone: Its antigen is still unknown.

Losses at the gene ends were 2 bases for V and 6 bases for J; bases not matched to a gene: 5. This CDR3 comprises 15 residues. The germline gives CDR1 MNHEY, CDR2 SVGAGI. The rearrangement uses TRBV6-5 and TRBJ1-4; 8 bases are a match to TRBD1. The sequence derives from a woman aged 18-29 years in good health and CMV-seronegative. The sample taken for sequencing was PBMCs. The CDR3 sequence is CASSYLMDRDEKLFF. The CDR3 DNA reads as TGTGCCAGCAGTTACCTCATGGACAGGGATGAAAAACTGTTTTTT.